The rows below give T cell receptor beta chains drawn from one sample of a study of tumor and adjacent non-tumor tissue in lung cancer. MiXCR was run by TCRdb on the multiplex PCR reads, yielding one entry per CDR3 protein. The table includes approximately 100,000 distinct CDR3 sequences, 55% to 65% detected once. The material sequenced was distant non-tumor lung tissue. Receptor source: a man younger than 40 with non-small cell lung cancer. Each CDR3 is given with its conserved first and last residue. D genes are given only for firm matches. Not all rows give a size; the values are once, few, many and, for expanded clones, a class.

>.|TRBV7-8|TRBJ1-1|.
TGTGCCAGCAGCTTAGTCGGGGAAGCTGAAGCTTTCTTT
CASSLVGEAEAFF
>.|TRBV29-1|TRBJ1-4|.
TGCAGCGTTATCAACAGCCATGAAAAACTGTTTTTT
CSVINSHEKLFF
>.|TRBV28|TRBJ2-7|few
TGTGCCAGCACCCTGGGCGGCTCCTACGAGCAGTACTTC
CASTLGGSYEQYF
>.|TRBV29-1|TRBJ2-2|medium-sized
TGCAGCGCAGCCCGGTCCGCGAACACCGGGGAGCTGTTTTTT
CSAARSANTGELFF
>.|TRBV11-1|TRBJ2-6|few
TGTACAAGCAGCTTACAGGGACATGGCATGGGGGCCAGCGTCCTGACTTTC
CTSSLQGHGMGASVLTF
>TRBD1|TRBV5-6|TRBJ2-7|many
TGTGCCAGCAGTTTTCCGGGACAGGGGTTCGAGCAGTACTTC
CASSFPGQGFEQYF
>.|TRBV13|TRBJ2-4|once
TGTGCCAGGAGCTTAGTGGGGGCGTTAGCCAAAAACATTCAGTACTTC
CARSLVGALAKNIQYF
>.|TRBV4-1|TRBJ2-7|many
TGCGCCAGCAGCCAAGATCCAGGGGGGTTCTACGAGCAGTACTTC
CASSQDPGGFYEQYF
>.|TRBV11-3|TRBJ2-7|.
TGTGTCAGCAGCTTCGAGGTCGGGACCAACAATGAGCAGTACTTC
CVSSFEVGTNNEQYF
>.|TRBV12-3/TRBV12-4|TRBJ2-2|many
TGTGCCAGCAGCCCGGACTACGTGAACACCGGGGAGCTGTTTTTT
CASSPDYVNTGELFF
>.|TRBV19|TRBJ2-3|.
TGTGCCAGTAGTATCCCAGGCAGGTCCACAGATACGCAGTATTTT
CASSIPGRSTDTQYF
>.|TRBV6-5|TRBJ1-4|many
TGTGCCAGCAGTTACAGTGGAGGGATCACAACTAATGAAAAACTGTTTTTT
CASSYSGGITTNEKLFF
>.|TRBV6-4|TRBJ2-3|.
TGTGCCAGCAGTGAGCCTTGGCCGCAGCAACGGTCCGATACGCAGTATTTT
CASSEPWPQQRSDTQYF
>TRBD2|TRBV11-3|TRBJ2-1|.
TGTGCCGGCAGCTTGCCGGGACTAGCGGGTGTATATGAGCAGTTCTTC
CAGSLPGLAGVYEQFF
>.|TRBV7-8|TRBJ2-3|once
TGTGCCAGCAGCTTAGCTGACTCAACTAGCACAGATACGCAGTATTTT
CASSLADSTSTDTQYF
>.|TRBV4-2|TRBJ2-7|many
TGTGCCAGCAGCCAAGGAGACGAGGGCTCCTACGAGCAGTACTTC
CASSQGDEGSYEQYF
>TRBD2|TRBV18|TRBJ2-7|.
TGTGCCAGCTCACCGCCGAAAGCGGGAACCTACGAGCAGTACTTC
CASSPPKAGTYEQYF
>.|TRBV11-2|TRBJ2-1|.
TGTGCCAGCAGCTTAGATGGGACGATCCGCAATGAGCAGTTCTTC
CASSLDGTIRNEQFF
>TRBD1|TRBV29-1|TRBJ2-7|many
TGCAGCGCCTCAAAATTATGGGGACAGGGGACGGACGAGCAGTACTTC
CSASKLWGQGTDEQYF
>TRBD2|TRBV20-1|TRBJ2-5|many
TGCAGTGCCAGCGGGGGGACTGGGACCCAGTACTTC
CSASGGTGTQYF
>TRBD1|TRBV29-1|TRBJ2-7|.
TGCAGCGCTATGGACAGGGAGTCCTACGAGAAGTACTTC
CSAMDRESYEKYF
>.|TRBV9|TRBJ2-7|.
TGTGCCAGCAGCGTGCCAGACGGATCGGGGGAGCAGTACTTC
CASSVPDGSGEQYF
>.|TRBV20-1|TRBJ2-7|.
TGCAGTGCTAGAGATTCTGGGACTGAAGAGCAGTACTTC
CSARDSGTEEQYF
>.|TRBV20-1|TRBJ2-1|once
TGCAGTGCTAACCATCTGACAGACAATGAGCAGTTCTTC
CSANHLTDNEQFF
>.|TRBV4-1|TRBJ1-2|.
TGCGCCAGCAGCCAGGACCGGGAGACTGTAACGGTGTATGGCTACACCTTT
CASSQDRETVTVYGYTF
>.|TRBV21-1|TRBJ1-6|.
TGTGCCAGTCCCGGGACAGGGGGTGGTGTGGTTTATAATTCACCCCTCCACTTT
CASPGTGGGVVYNSPLHF
>.|TRBV30|TRBJ1-2|once
TGTGCCTGGACTACCAACCTTGATGGCTACAGCTTC
CAWTTNLDGYSF
>.|TRBV29-1|TRBJ1-1|.
TGCAGTCCCCCAACGGGCGGGCGAAACACTGAAGCTTTCTTT
CSPPTGGRNTEAFF
>.|TRBV7-8|TRBJ1-1|.
TGTGCCAGCAGCTTGTCAGGGAACACTGAAGCTTCCTTT
CASSLSGNTEASF
>.|TRBV6-5|TRBJ2-2|.
TGTGCCAGCAGTCTATGGGGCGGGGAGCTGTTTTTT
CASSLWGGELFF
>TRBD2|TRBV30|TRBJ2-1|.
TGTGCCTGGAGTGCCGTGCTGCTAGCGGGGGGAAATGAGCAGTTCTTC
CAWSAVLLAGGNEQFF
>.|TRBV29-1|TRBJ2-7|.
TGCAGCACTGCGTTGGGGAGAACGAAGGACGAGCAGTACTTC
CSTALGRTKDEQYF
>.|TRBV6-5|TRBJ1-1|.
TGTGCCAGCAGTGCGGAACGGGGGACCACTGAAGCTTTCTTT
CASSAERGTTEAFF
>TRBD1|TRBV20-1|TRBJ2-1|.
TGCAGTGCTAGAGATAACAGGGGCTCCCACAATGAGCAGTTCTTC
CSARDNRGSHNEQFF
>.|TRBV11-3|TRBJ2-1|.
TGTGCCAGCAAAGCAGGGTCGAAATACAATGAGCAGTTCTTT
CASKAGSKYNEQFF
>.|TRBV30|TRBJ1-1|.
TGTGCCTGGAGTAGAGGGTTTAGCACTGTAGCTTTCTTT
CAWSRGFSTVAFF
>TRBD2|TRBV6-5|TRBJ2-7|.
TGTGCCAGCAGCGGGAGGCTGCACGAGCAGTACTTC
CASSGRLHEQYF
>.|TRBV5-8|TRBJ1-6|.
TGTGTCAGCAGCTTGAGCCAGGGAAGTTCACCCCTCCACTTT
CVSSLSQGSSPLHF
>.|TRBV29-1|TRBJ2-1|.
TGCAGCGTTGAGGGAGTTATAAGCGAGTCGGCCTACAATGAAGAGTTCTTC
CSVEGVISESAYNEEFF
>.|TRBV12-5|TRBJ2-5|.
TGTGCTAGTGCCCGCTGCGTGCCAGGACGAGAGACCCAGTACTTC
CASARCVPGRETQYF
>.|TRBV11-3|TRBJ1-2|.
TGTGCCAGCAGCTTATTAATAGGCCGCTTGAGCCATGGTTACACCTTC
CASSLLIGRLSHGYTF
>.|TRBV11-2|TRBJ2-2|.
TGTGCCAGCACGCCCTGGGGGGAGGCGCCCATCTGGGAGCTGTTTTTT
CASTPWGEAPIWELFF
>.|TRBV12-3/TRBV12-4|TRBJ2-7|.
TGTGTCAGCATCATGACAGGCAACTACGAGCAGTACTTC
CVSIMTGNYEQYF
>.|TRBV20-1|TRBJ2-7|many
TGCAGTGCTGACCCTCTGGGGGAGATTAGCTACGAGCAGTACTTC
CSADPLGEISYEQYF
>.|TRBV20-1|TRBJ1-1|.
TGCAGTACTGGTAGCGGACCTGAAGCTTTCTTT
CSTGSGPEAFF
>.|TRBV2|TRBJ2-1|.
TGTGCCAGCAGTGATCAGATCCTTGGGACGTGGAATGGGCAGTTCTTC
CASSDQILGTWNGQFF
>.|TRBV11-3|TRBJ1-6|medium-sized
TGTGCCAGCAGCTTGGAAGGGTGGCGGAATTCACCCCTCCACTTT
CASSLEGWRNSPLHF
>TRBD1|TRBV11-2|TRBJ2-7|.
TGTGCCAGCAGGATACCGGGACAGGGCTCCTATGAGCAGTACTTC
CASRIPGQGSYEQYF
>.|TRBV5-6|TRBJ2-5|many
TGTGCCAGCAGCTTGTGGGGGAACGGGGAGACCCAGTACTTC
CASSLWGNGETQYF
>.|TRBV6-2/TRBV6-3|TRBJ1-5|many
TGTGCCAGCAACCCCCTGGGGGGGGAAATTAGCAATCAGCCCCAGCATTTT
CASNPLGGEISNQPQHF
>.|TRBV20-1|TRBJ2-7|.
TGCAGTGCTCCTACAGGGCGGGGTTCCTACGAGCAGTACTTC
CSAPTGRGSYEQYF
>.|TRBV20-1|TRBJ1-5|.
TGCAGTGCCCCCGAAGGCGTGAGCACAGATACGCAGCATTTT
CSAPEGVSTDTQHF
>.|TRBV5-6|TRBJ1-5|.
TGTGCCAGCAGCTCAGGGAGAGGTGGCAGCAATCAGCCCCAGCATTTT
CASSSGRGGSNQPQHF
>.|TRBV14|TRBJ2-1|many
TGTGCCAGCAGCCCCCTGCTGGCGGGGGCCCCCTACAATGAGCAGTTCTTC
CASSPLLAGAPYNEQFF
>.|TRBV20-1|TRBJ2-1|once
TGCAGTGCTAGAGGGGGGGCGGCGGGTGAGCAGTTCTTC
CSARGGAAGEQFF
>TRBD2|TRBV11-2|TRBJ2-7|.
TGTGCCGGCAGCATCCGGACTAGCGGGTCGCTACGGCAGCACTTC
CAGSIRTSGSLRQHF
>.|TRBV10-3|TRBJ2-7|.
TGTGCCATCAGCGGGACCGGGACAAGGGCCTACGAGCAGTACTTC
CAISGTGTRAYEQYF